This section outlines one TCR beta chain sequence together with its context. Its antigen remains unidentified. The protocol was immunoSEQ multiplex PCR, while the TCRdb copy is restricted to in-frame clones and leaves out a portion. The sample shows around 610,000 clones, about 96% of them seen only once. This specimen belongs to a study of shared clonotypes between healthy human individuals. CD45RO-negative CD8 cells positively selected for CCR7 made up the naive population, which excluded terminally differentiated effector memory CD45RA+ cells. The donors, healthy adults who were HIV-negative, had experienced no recent acute infections or vaccinations. Whole-study results and caveats: Sampling included only blood; tissue repertoires likely differ.

Material for sequencing was naive CD8+ T cells sorted from blood. The receptor was derived from a woman younger than 45 in good health.

This CDR3 reads CASSPGPNNEQFF. Written as DNA, the CDR3 is TGTGCCAGCAGTCCGGGACCGAACAATGAGCAGTTCTTC. V gene TRBV6-5 combines with J gene TRBJ2-1, with D possibly called TRBD1 or TRBD2 (5 bases each). CDR1 and CDR2 (germline): MNHEY, SVGAGI. There are 13 residues in the CDR3. V was trimmed by 5 bases and J by 5 bases, leaving 10 bases between them.